This TCR beta chain was sequenced during a study of cytomegalovirus exposure and HLA in healthy donors. Study-level findings and limits: With later analysis, a missense DCLRE1C variant became linked to TCR beta V- and J-gene trimming. Presence/absence results assume similar sequencing depth per donor, which may not hold.

Concerning this clone itself: Its antigen is still unknown.

In the PCR, 60 Vbeta and 13 Jbeta primers were used. Assay: immunoSEQ multiplex PCR; the TCRdb copy retains only in-frame clones and omits some. The sample gives approximately 160,000 clones, 70% to 90% of which show up once; around 1.9% is in the top ten. Per germline, CDR1 GTSNPN and CDR2 SVGIG (reference sequence). Trimming removed 2 bases from V and 0 bases from J, with 4 bases in between. This CDR3 is 12 amino acids long. Input material: PBMCs. The clonotype originates from a woman younger than 30 in good health and CMV-seronegative. This rearrangement joins TRBV30 to TRBJ1-1; D ambiguous. The CDR3 coding sequence is TGTGCCTGGAGTTCTGTGAACACTGAAGCTTTCTTT. It codes for CAWSSVNTEAFF.